This entry describes one T cell receptor (beta chain). Its target is unknown. The primer mix had 60 Vbeta and 13 Jbeta primers. Libraries were prepared by immunoSEQ multiplex PCR; TCRdb keeps only in-frame clonotypes and omits some of them. Counted here are over 85,000 clones, approximately 87% occurring once; the ten biggest clones make up just over 2.5%. Looked up from germline, CDR1 is SNHLY and CDR2 is FYNNEI. V gave up 3 bases and J gave up 0 bases, with 18 bases separating them. The CDR3 extends over 18 amino acids. This specimen belongs to a study of cytomegalovirus exposure and HLA in healthy donors. General observations from the study: Cytomegalovirus status was reportedly diagnosed by the classifier with high sensitivity and specificity. It was only CMV serostatus that was available as immune exposure information.

This chain uses TRBV2 with TRBJ1-5; D possibly corresponds to TRBD1 (6 bases). This clonotype was sampled from a man in his forties or fifties in good health and CMV-seronegative. The source material was PBMCs. The CDR3 DNA sequence: TGTGCCAGCAGTGAGACAGGCTTCTCCTTGAATAGCAATCAGCCCCAGCATTTT. Amino acids: CASSETGFSLNSNQPQHF.